These 16 T cell receptor beta chains came from one sample sequenced in a study of OX40 agonist ivuxolimab in advanced cancers. Produced via immunoSEQ multiplex PCR; TCRdb's table is partial and in-frame only. The sample records over 75,000 clones, about 90% being singletons. The sequencing here drew on CD4+ or CD8+ T cells sorted from blood, taken in a trial of the OX40 agonist ivuxolimab. These receptors were taken from an adult with an advanced solid tumor such as melanoma, head and neck, liver or kidney cancer.

V is TRBV27 and J is TRBJ2-2; D unresolved. This CDR3 contains 13 residues. Trimming stripped 4 bases from V and 4 bases from J, with 7 bases between. The germline V gene has CDR1 MNHEY and CDR2 SMNVEV (reference sequence). CDR3: CASSYHSTGELFF. The CDR3 nucleotides read TGTGCCAGCAGTTACCACTCCACCGGGGAGCTGTTTTTT.

The chain carries TRBV2 and TRBJ1-5, with 10 bases matching TRBD1. CDR1 SNHLY and CDR2 FYNNEI come from the germline V gene. J was trimmed by 7 bases and V by 8 bases; bases with no gene match: 5. CDR3 size: 13 residues. CDR3 DNA: TGTGCCAGCGTCGGACAGGGGGGACAGCCCCAGCATTTT. Protein sequence: CASVGQGGQPQHF. Full variable domain (rest looked up from reference TRBV2 and TRBJ1-5): EPEVTQTPSHQVTQMGQEVILRCVPISNHLYFYWYRQILGQKVEFLVSFYNNEISEKSEIFDDQFSVERPDGSNFTLKIRSTKLEDSAMYFCASVGQGGQPQHFGDGTRLSIL.

This chain links TRBV5-1 with TRBJ2-1; 9 bases line up with TRBD1. Germline CDR1 and CDR2: SGHRS and YFSETQ. The CDR3 is 14 amino acids. The J segment lost 5 bases and the V segment lost 4 bases, leaving 4 bases of the junction unmatched. The CDR3 nucleotides read TGCGCCAGCAGCCCACGACAGGGGGACAATGAGCAGTTCTTC. It encodes CASSPRQGDNEQFF.

V and J are TRBV11-2 and TRBJ2-6, with D tentatively TRBD1 (6 bases). In germline, CDR1 is SGHAT, CDR2 FQNNGV. V lost 4 bases to trimming and J lost 0 bases, with 10 bases between them. CDR3 length: 16 residues. The DNA of the CDR3 is TGTGCCAGCAGCTCTAGGACAGTCTCTGGGGCCAACGTCCTGACTTTC. Amino acid sequence: CASSSRTVSGANVLTF.

A remark on this clone: The same CDR3 can be traced to other DNA sequences in this sample. V usage is TRBV6-5 and J usage is TRBJ1-1; D might be TRBD1 (5 bases). Germline V CDR1 and CDR2: MNHEY, SVGAGI. CDR3 size: 14 residues. Trimming left V 0 bases short and J 3 bases short, with 8 bases between. CDR3 residues: CASSYSRGDTEAFF. For the CDR3, the DNA is TGTGCCAGCAGTTACTCAAGGGGTGACACTGAAGCTTTCTTT.

The chain is built from TRBV11-2 and TRBJ2-7; 9 nucleotides agree with TRBD2. This CDR3 has 16 amino acids. J was trimmed by 0 bases and V by 5 bases; bases with no gene match: 8. The germline V gene encodes CDR1 SGHAT and CDR2 FQNNGV. As DNA, the CDR3 is TGTGCCAGCAGCCGTAGACTAGCGGCAAGCTCCTACGAGCAGTACTTC. It yields the protein CASSRRLAASSYEQYF.

This clone was found once. V usage is TRBV23-1 and J usage is TRBJ2-1; possible D gene TRBD2, 6 bases. TRBV23-1 carries the ORF label, with uncertain function. There are 15 residues in the CDR3. Trimming removed 2 bases from V and 8 bases from J, with 16 bases in between. CDR3 region: CASSQGTGAPYEQFF. The CDR3 region has the DNA TGCGCCAGCAGTCAAGGAACGGGAGCCCCGTATGAGCAGTTCTTC.

The chain carries TRBV27 and TRBJ2-7, with TRBD2 matching over 11 bases. The germline V gene has CDR1 MNHEY and CDR2 SMNVEV (reference sequence). V shed 4 bases, J shed 7 bases, and the junction held 3 bases outside the gene matches. The CDR3 is made up of 13 amino acids. In DNA, the CDR3 is TGTGCCAGCAGTTCACTAGCGGGAGTTGAGCAGTACTTC. This codes for CASSSLAGVEQYF.

The chain joins TRBV19 to TRBJ1-1, with 10 positions matching TRBD1. After removal of 7 bases from V and 4 bases from J, the junction contained 9 bases not matched to a gene. The CDR3 runs 15 residues. Germline V gene sequence: CDR1 LNHDA, CDR2 SQIVND (reference sequence). CDR3 sequence: CASNIDRGRFTEAFF. In nucleotides, the CDR3 is TGTGCCAGTAATATTGACAGGGGGCGATTCACTGAAGCTTTCTTT.

V gene TRBV5-4 combines with J gene TRBJ2-3; D gene ambiguous. V lost 2 bases to trimming and J lost 0 bases, with 10 bases between them. Germline V gene data show CDR1 as SGHNT and CDR2 as YYREEE (reference sequence). The length of the CDR3 is 15 residues. The CDR3 DNA reads TGTGCCAGCAGCTTCCACAGCCGGAGCACAGATACGCAGTATTTT. It yields the protein CASSFHSRSTDTQYF.

The V call is TRBV19, the J call TRBJ1-1; D uncertain. This CDR3 comprises 13 residues. Per germline, CDR1 LNHDA and CDR2 SQIVND (reference sequence). V gave up 6 bases and J gave up 1 base, with 9 bases separating them. CDR3 sequence (DNA): TGTGCCAGTAGGGACCGACCGAACACTGAAGCTTTCTTT. As protein: CASRDRPNTEAFF. Complete variable domain (other parts from reference TRBV19 and TRBJ1-1): DGGITQSPKYLFRKEGQNVTLSCEQNLNHDAMYWYRQDPGQGLRLIYYSQIVNDFQKGDIAEGYSVSREKKESFPLTVTSAQKNPTAFYLCASRDRPNTEAFFGQGTRLTVV.

Many counts were recorded for this clone. The chain joins TRBV4-2 to TRBJ1-3; D call uncertain. V was cut by 0 bases and J by 1 base, with 7 bases left in between. CDR1 and CDR2 from the germline V gene are LGHNA and YNFKEQ. CDR3 length: 15 residues. The CDR3 DNA reads TGTGCCAGCAGCCAAGATCAGAAATCTGGAAACACCATATATTTT. Protein product: CASSQDQKSGNTIYF.

This chain uses TRBV15 with TRBJ1-4; tentative D call: TRBD1 (5 bases). There are 11 residues in the CDR3. The germline CDR1 and CDR2 sequences are LNHNV and YYDKDF (reference sequence). V lost 1 base, J lost 12 bases, and 6 bases lay in between. Written as DNA, the CDR3 is TGTGCCACCAGCAGAGGGGGGGAACTGTTTTTT. Its protein product is CATSRGGELFF.

The V and J genes are TRBV10-3 and TRBJ1-2; the match to TRBD1 covers 11 bases. The CDR3 sequence is 17 residues long. V was pared by 4 bases and J by 1 base, with 8 bases of the junction left unmatched. CDR1 and CDR2 (germline): ENHRY, SYGVKD. The CDR3, as DNA: TGTGCCATCAGTGGAGGACAGGGGGCGCTTGGTAACTATGGCTACACCTTC. Encoded protein: CAISGGQGALGNYGYTF.

The CDR3 loop reads CASSPREDTQYF. The CDR3 DNA reads TGTGCCAGCTCACCGAGAGAGGATACGCAGTATTTT. The chain recombines TRBV18 with TRBJ2-3; D is unresolved. Germline V gene data show CDR1 as KGHSH and CDR2 as LQKENI. The CDR3 is 12 residues long. The ends were cut back, 3 bases at V and 6 bases at J, with 7 bases in the middle. Full variable domain (remainder filled in from reference TRBV18 and TRBJ2-3): NAGVMQNPRHLVRRRGQEARLRCSPMKGHSHVYWYRQLPEEGLKFMVYLQKENIIDESGMPKERFSAEFPKEGPSILRIQQVVRGDSAAYFCASSPREDTQYFGPGTRLTVL.

The chain uses TRBV11-2 and TRBJ2-7, with TRBD2 matching over 10 bases. This CDR3 spans 17 amino acids. V shed 0 bases and J 2 bases; nucleotides not matched to a gene: 7. Germline assignment: CDR1 SGHAT and CDR2 FQNNGV. Here the CDR3 reads CASSLEGASGRPYEQYF. CDR3 bases: TGTGCCAGCAGCTTAGAAGGGGCTAGCGGGAGACCCTACGAGCAGTACTTC.